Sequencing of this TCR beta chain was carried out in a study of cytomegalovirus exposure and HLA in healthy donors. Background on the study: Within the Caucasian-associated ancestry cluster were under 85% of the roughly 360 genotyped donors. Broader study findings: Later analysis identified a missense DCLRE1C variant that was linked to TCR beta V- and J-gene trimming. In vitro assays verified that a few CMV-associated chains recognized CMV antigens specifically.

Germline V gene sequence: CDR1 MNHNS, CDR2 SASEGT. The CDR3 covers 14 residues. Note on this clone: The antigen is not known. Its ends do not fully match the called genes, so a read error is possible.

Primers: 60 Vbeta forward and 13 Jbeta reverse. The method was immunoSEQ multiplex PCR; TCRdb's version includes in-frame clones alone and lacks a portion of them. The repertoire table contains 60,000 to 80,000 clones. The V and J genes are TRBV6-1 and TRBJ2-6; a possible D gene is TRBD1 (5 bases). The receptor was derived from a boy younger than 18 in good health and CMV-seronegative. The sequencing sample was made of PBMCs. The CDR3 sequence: CASSAQGGPNVLTF. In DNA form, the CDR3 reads TGTGCCAGCAGTGCGCAGGGTGGGCCCAACGTCCTGACTTTC.